This passage covers 31 T cell receptor beta chains from one sample sequenced in a study of blood T cell repertoires in COVID-19. The assay was immunoSEQ multiplex PCR, and TCRdb's table has in-frame clones only and misses some. The sample yields 50,000 or so clones, 90% seen once. The sample comprised peripheral blood. These receptors came from a human donor in a cohort sampled during active COVID-19.

The chain joins TRBV10-3 to TRBJ2-3; 12 positions match TRBD2. This CDR3 spans 18 amino acids. Germline V gene sequence: CDR1 ENHRY, CDR2 SYGVKD. The junction had 8 bases not matched to a gene; V was cut back by 3 bases and J by 1 base. The CDR3 DNA reads as TGTGCCATCAGTGATCTCGAGACTAGCGGGGGAGGCACAGATACGCAGTATTTT. This sequence encodes CAISDLETSGGGTDTQYF.

The J gene is TRBJ1-2, the V gene TRBV13; D call uncertain. The CDR3 is 15 residues long. V lost 3 bases and J 4 bases, leaving 15 bases between the germline ends. Germline CDR1 PRHDT, CDR2 FYEKMQ (reference sequence). Here the CDR3 DNA reads TGTGCCAGCAGCTTGAGAACTGTCCCTCTCTATGGCTACACCTTC. Translating gives CASSLRTVPLYGYTF.

This chain uses TRBV6-5 with TRBJ2-7; 8 bases line up with TRBD2. CDR3 length: 12 residues. V trimming: 7 bases; J trimming: 7 bases; junction bases outside the gene matches: 6. The germline V gene has CDR1 MNHEY and CDR2 SVGAGI. The CDR3 bases are TGTGCCAGCATATTCGGCGGGGGGGAGCAGTACTTC. It yields the protein CASIFGGGEQYF.

This rearrangement joins TRBV4-1 to TRBJ1-5; the D is unclear. This CDR3 comprises 17 residues. Germline loops: CDR1 MGHRA, CDR2 YSYEKL. V dropped 1 base and J dropped 3 bases, with 16 bases sitting between them. In DNA form, the CDR3 reads TGCGCCAGCAGCCAAGTAGAGGGTCAGGTGGACAATCAGCCCCAGCATTTT. It specifies CASSQVEGQVDNQPQHF.

This clone was seen just once. The chain has TRBV28 and TRBJ1-3, with 8 bases matching TRBD1. The V gene end was trimmed by 5 bases and the J gene end by 2 bases; junction bases not matched to a gene: 2. Germline V gene lookup returns CDR1 MDHEN and CDR2 SYDVKM. This CDR3 comprises 14 residues. CDR3 residues: CASSQQGAGNTIYF. The CDR3 bases are TGTGCCAGCAGTCAACAGGGGGCTGGAAACACCATATATTTT.

The chain combines TRBV6-5 with TRBJ2-7; 8 bases are shared with TRBD2. CDR3 length: 15 amino acids. Germline lookup yields CDR1 MNHEY and CDR2 SVGAGI. V dropped 6 bases and J dropped 3; count of bases not matched to a gene: 10. CDR3 protein: CASSPGVAGIYEQYF. In DNA form, the CDR3 reads TGTGCCAGCAGCCCCGGGGTAGCGGGAATCTACGAGCAGTACTTC.

The chain combines TRBV9 with TRBJ1-5; D gene unclear. The germline V and J ends were trimmed by 0 bases and 5 bases, with 9 bases remaining between them. This CDR3 has 14 residues. CDR1 and CDR2 (germline): SGDLS, YYNGEE. In DNA, the CDR3 is TGTGCCAGCAGCGTAGCCCCGGGGTATCAGCCCCAGCATTTT. Translating it yields CASSVAPGYQPQHF.

The rearrangement links TRBV3-1 (or the pseudogene TRBV3-2) to TRBJ2-2; 14 nucleotides align to TRBD2. The ends lost 0 bases at V and 8 bases at J; junction bases unmatched: 11. The CDR3 runs to 19 residues. CDR1 is LGHDT, CDR2 YNNKEL, per germline (reference sequence). CDR3 nucleotides: TGTGCCAGCAGCCAAGATATCGTGAGACTAGCGGGAGGGCCGGGGGAGCTGTTTTTT. As protein: CASSQDIVRLAGGPGELFF.

The chain recombines TRBV6-5 with TRBJ1-4; 8 bases are a match to TRBD1. After removal of 2 bases from V and 2 bases from J, the junction contained 4 bases not matched to a gene. Germline V gene data show CDR1 as MNHEY and CDR2 as SVGAGI. The CDR3 contains 16 residues. As DNA, the CDR3 is TGTGCCAGCAGTTACGCGCAGGGGGCCACTAATGAAAAACTGTTTTTT. It yields the protein CASSYAQGATNEKLFF.

The rearrangement joins TRBV9 to TRBJ1-1; D gene unclear. With 0 bases removed from V and 3 bases from J, the gap between germline ends came to 6 bases. There are 13 residues in the CDR3. Germline V gives CDR1 SGDLS, CDR2 YYNGEE. The CDR3, as DNA: TGTGCCAGCAGCGTAGTCCCGTACACTGAAGCTTTCTTT. This gives the protein CASSVVPYTEAFF.

This rearrangement joins TRBV7-2 to TRBJ2-3; D is unclear. The ends were cut back, 2 bases at V and 6 bases at J, with 9 bases in the middle. CDR3 length equals 13 residues. CDR1 and CDR2 from the germline V gene are SGHTA and FQGNSA. The CDR3 DNA sequence: TGTGCCAGCAGCTTAAACTTGATGGATACGCAGTATTTT. Translating it yields CASSLNLMDTQYF.

The rearrangement uses TRBV19 and TRBJ1-6; D might be TRBD1 (6 bases). This CDR3 is 13 amino acids long. The V end lost 10 bases, the J end lost 7 bases, and 14 bases lay between the germline ends. Germline CDR1 reads LNHDA; CDR2 reads SQIVND (reference sequence). The CDR3 protein is CAISRGGNSPLHF. CDR3 bases: TGTGCCATCTCCAGGGGTGGCAATTCACCCCTCCACTTT. Drawing the rest from reference TRBV19 and TRBJ1-6, the complete variable domain is DGGITQSPKYLFRKEGQNVTLSCEQNLNHDAMYWYRQDPGQGLRLIYYSQIVNDFQKGDIAEGYSVSREKKESFPLTVTSAQKNPTAFYLCAISRGGNSPLHFGNGTRLTVT.

The chain joins TRBV7-9 to TRBJ2-7, with D maybe TRBD1 (5 bases). V was trimmed by 2 bases and J by 6 bases, leaving 14 bases between them. Germline V gene lookup returns CDR1 SEHNR and CDR2 FQNEAQ (reference sequence). The CDR3 loop spans 14 amino acids. The DNA for the CDR3 is TGTGCCAGCAGCTTAACTCCCAGGGCGAGCGAGCAGTACTTC. Translating gives CASSLTPRASEQYF.

V gene TRBV11-3 combines with J gene TRBJ1-1, with D perhaps matching TRBD1 (6 bases). Per germline, CDR1 SGHNT and CDR2 YENEEA. V was trimmed by 5 bases and J by 7 bases, leaving 11 bases between them. The CDR3 has 12 residues. CDR3 nucleotide sequence: TGTGCCAGCAGCGGCAGGGGAGTTGAAGCTTTCTTT. Its translation: CASSGRGVEAFF.

CDR3 in DNA: TGTGCCAGCACTAGGCAGAGCTCCTATAATTCACCCCTCCACTTT. It yields the protein CASTRQSSYNSPLHF. This chain joins TRBV28 and TRBJ1-6; D is unresolved. Trimming left V 7 bases short and J 0 bases short, with 10 bases between. The CDR3 totals 15 residues. Germline assignment: CDR1 MDHEN and CDR2 SYDVKM.

The chain links TRBV28 to TRBJ1-5, with TRBD1 matching 10 bases. The length of the CDR3 is 15 residues. Losses at the gene ends were 6 bases for V and 6 bases for J; bases not matched to a gene: 8. The V gene's germline CDR1 is MDHEN and CDR2 SYDVKM. The CDR3 coding sequence is TGTGCCAGCAGAACAGCCGGGACAGGGGTTCAGCCCCAGCATTTT. Its protein product is CASRTAGTGVQPQHF.

This sequence joins TRBV7-2 and TRBJ2-3; no firm D call. The CDR3 length is 14 residues. V lost 7 bases and J 1 base, leaving 12 bases between the germline ends. Per the germline V gene, CDR1 is SGHTA and CDR2 is FQGNSA. The CDR3 is CASTPLGRTDTQYF. CDR3 sequence (DNA): TGTGCCAGCACCCCCTTGGGCCGCACAGATACGCAGTATTTT.

DNA for the CDR3: TGTGCCAGCAGCCAATTGGACAGGGTCGAATCACCCCTCCACTTT. Its translation is CASSQLDRVESPLHF. V usage is TRBV14 and J usage is TRBJ1-6, with TRBD1 identical over 8 bases. This CDR3 has 15 amino acids. Germline values: CDR1 SGHDN, CDR2 FVKESK. V was clipped by 2 bases and J by 10 bases; unmatched bases: 7.

The chain carries TRBV6-1 and TRBJ1-3; no reliable D call. Germline loops: CDR1 MNHNS, CDR2 SASEGT. CDR3 length: 15 amino acids. V lost 2 bases and J lost 3, with 11 bases in between. CDR3 sequence: CASSERGSGGNTIYF. DNA for the CDR3: TGTGCCAGCAGTGAACGGGGTTCAGGTGGAAACACCATATATTTT.

This clone was detected only a few times. The V call is TRBV5-1, the J call TRBJ2-7; 7 bases are shared with TRBD1. Germline V gene data show CDR1 as SGHRS and CDR2 as YFSETQ. The trim removed 2 bases at V and 2 bases at J, leaving 4 bases unmatched. The CDR3 is 14 amino acids. The CDR3 region is CASSLQGTPYEQYF. In DNA, the CDR3 is TGCGCCAGCAGCTTACAGGGGACCCCCTACGAGCAGTACTTC. The variable domain in full, with the rest retrieved from reference TRBV5-1 and TRBJ2-7, is KAGVTQTPRYLIKTRGQQVTLSCSPISGHRSVSWYQQTPGQGLQFLFEYFSETQRNKGNFPGRFSGRQFSNSRSEMNVSTLELGDSALYLCASSLQGTPYEQYFGPGTRLTVT.

The J gene is TRBJ1-2, the V gene TRBV15; 8 bases line up with TRBD1. Per germline, CDR1 LNHNV and CDR2 YYDKDF (reference sequence). This CDR3 has 15 amino acids. V shed 5 bases, J shed 0 bases, and the junction held 5 bases outside the gene matches. CDR3 protein: CATSRGTGANYGYTF. The CDR3 bases are TGTGCCACCAGCCGCGGGACAGGAGCTAACTATGGCTACACCTTC.

This chain links TRBV12-3 or TRBV12-4 with TRBJ1-1; D is ambiguous. This CDR3 is 11 amino acids long. V lost 6 bases, J lost 4 bases, and 6 bases lay in between. Written as DNA, the CDR3 is TGTGCCAGCAGCCGGGGCACTGAAGCTTTCTTT. Encoded protein: CASSRGTEAFF.

CDR3 residues: CASSPDRVRYGYTF. CDR3 in DNA: TGTGCCAGCTCACCGGACAGGGTTCGATATGGCTACACCTTC. The rearrangement links TRBV18 to TRBJ1-2; 8 nucleotides agree with TRBD1. The V and J ends lost 3 bases and 5 bases, in that order; junction bases with no gene match: 5. The CDR3 loop spans 14 amino acids. CDR1 and CDR2 from the germline V gene are KGHSH and LQKENI.

This rearrangement joins TRBV2 to TRBJ1-6; D possibly corresponds to TRBD1 (6 bases). The CDR3 runs 14 residues. V lost 9 bases to trimming and J lost 7 bases, with 16 bases between them. Germline V gene lookup returns CDR1 SNHLY and CDR2 FYNNEI. CDR3 coding DNA: TGTGCCAGAAGTCCGGGACAAGACAATTCACCCCTCCACTTT. Amino acid sequence: CARSPGQDNSPLHF.

The gene calls are TRBV2 and TRBJ2-3, with D possibly being TRBD1 (5 bases). The CDR3 extends over 13 amino acids. Germline loops: CDR1 SNHLY, CDR2 FYNNEI. V was trimmed by 5 bases and J by 2 bases, leaving 8 bases between them. The CDR3 is CASSPDTTDTQYF. The DNA for the CDR3 is TGTGCCAGCAGTCCGGACACCACAGATACGCAGTATTTT.

This chain connects TRBV2 to TRBJ1-2; D call uncertain. Germline-derived CDR1 and CDR2 are SNHLY and FYNNEI. This CDR3 has 13 amino acids. V gave up 8 bases and J gave up 4 bases, with 14 bases separating them. CDR3 coding DNA: TGTGCCAGCGTGGAAGAGGAGATCTATGGCTACACCTTC. It yields the protein CASVEEEIYGYTF.

The V and J genes are TRBV18 and TRBJ2-7; TRBD2 aligns across 9 bases. The ends lost 2 bases at V and 2 bases at J; junction bases unmatched: 1. The CDR3 runs to 14 residues. The germline V gene encodes CDR1 KGHSH and CDR2 LQKENI. In DNA, the CDR3 is TGTGCCAGCTCACCAAGCGGGGGGACCTACGAGCAGTACTTC. It is translated as CASSPSGGTYEQYF.

This chain connects TRBV6-6 to TRBJ2-7, with 10 bases that match TRBD1. V was pared by 6 bases and J by 1 base, with 6 bases of the junction left unmatched. This CDR3 is built from 15 residues. Germline CDR1 is MNHNY and CDR2 is SVGAGI (reference sequence). Written as DNA, the CDR3 is TGTGCCAGCAGGGGAGGACAGGGGGGATCCTACGAGCAGTACGTC. Translated, it gives CASRGGQGGSYEQYV.

V gene TRBV11-2 combines with J gene TRBJ2-5, with TRBD1 matching over 7 bases. J lost 5 bases, V lost 2 bases, and 8 bases had no gene match. CDR1 is SGHAT and CDR2 is FQNNGV in the germline V gene. CDR3 length: 15 amino acids. CDR3 loop: CASSLSRGRSETQYF. The CDR3 DNA is TGTGCCAGCAGCTTATCAAGGGGGCGATCCGAGACCCAGTACTTC.

This clone was seen only a few times. This chain uses TRBV12-5 with TRBJ2-5; TRBD1 is a possible D gene (5 bases). Germline CDR1 is LGHNT and CDR2 is FRNRAP. Trimming cost V 7 bases and J 4 bases, with 10 bases left between them. The CDR3 is made up of 12 amino acids. The CDR3 sequence: CASVDQGETQYF. The CDR3 DNA reads TGTGCTAGTGTCGACCAGGGAGAGACCCAGTACTTC.

This rearrangement joins TRBV5-1 to TRBJ2-3; a weak D match, TRBD2 (5 bases). CDR3 size: 15 residues. CDR1 is SGHRS, CDR2 YFSETQ, per germline. Trimming stripped 2 bases from V and 5 bases from J, with 15 bases between. In DNA, the CDR3 is TGCGCCAGCAGCTTTCTTCCGGGGTCGGGAGATACGCAGTATTTT. Protein: CASSFLPGSGDTQYF. The whole variable domain, filled in from reference TRBV5-1 and TRBJ2-3, reads KAGVTQTPRYLIKTRGQQVTLSCSPISGHRSVSWYQQTPGQGLQFLFEYFSETQRNKGNFPGRFSGRQFSNSRSEMNVSTLELGDSALYLCASSFLPGSGDTQYFGPGTRLTVL.